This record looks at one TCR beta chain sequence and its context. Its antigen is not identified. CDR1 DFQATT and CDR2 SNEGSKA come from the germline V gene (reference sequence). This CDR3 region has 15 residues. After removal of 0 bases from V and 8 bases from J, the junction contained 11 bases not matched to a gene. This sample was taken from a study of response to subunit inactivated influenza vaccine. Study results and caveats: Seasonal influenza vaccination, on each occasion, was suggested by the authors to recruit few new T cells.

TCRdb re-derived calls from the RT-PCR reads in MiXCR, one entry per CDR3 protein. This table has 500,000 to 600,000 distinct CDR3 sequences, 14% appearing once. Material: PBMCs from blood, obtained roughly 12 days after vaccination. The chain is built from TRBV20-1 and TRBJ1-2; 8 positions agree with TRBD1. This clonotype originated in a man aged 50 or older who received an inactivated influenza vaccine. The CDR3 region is CSARDLPARGQGYTF. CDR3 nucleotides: TGCAGTGCTAGAGATCTTCCGGCCAGGGGGCAAGGCTACACCTTC.